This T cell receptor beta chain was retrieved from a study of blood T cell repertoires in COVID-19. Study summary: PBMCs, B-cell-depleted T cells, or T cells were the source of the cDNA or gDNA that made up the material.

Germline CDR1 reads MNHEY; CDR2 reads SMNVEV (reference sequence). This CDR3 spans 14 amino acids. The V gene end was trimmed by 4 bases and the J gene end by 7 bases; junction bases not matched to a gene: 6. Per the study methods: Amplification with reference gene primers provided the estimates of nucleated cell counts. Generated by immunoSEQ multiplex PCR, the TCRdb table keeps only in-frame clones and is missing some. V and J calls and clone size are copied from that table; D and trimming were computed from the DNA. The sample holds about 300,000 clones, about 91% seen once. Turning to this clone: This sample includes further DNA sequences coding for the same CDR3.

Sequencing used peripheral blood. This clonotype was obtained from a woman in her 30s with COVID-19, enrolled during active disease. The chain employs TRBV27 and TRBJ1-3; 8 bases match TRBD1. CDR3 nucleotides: TGTGCCAGCAGTTCCGGGACAGGCCGGAACACCATATATTTT. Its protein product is CASSSGTGRNTIYF.